One TCR beta chain is described in this entry. As originally analysed: Researchers report that nucleated cell counts were estimated from reference gene primer amplification. TCRdb's copy holds only in-frame clones and misses some; the assay was immunoSEQ multiplex PCR. V, J and clone size are taken as reported in that table, and D and trimming were inferred from the DNA itself. This sample has about 170,000 clones, with around 84% found just once. These data come from a study of blood T cell repertoires in COVID-19. The wider study: Acute-phase and convalescent COVID-19 samples originated in the United States, Italy and Spain. Nucleic acid was either cDNA or gDNA, and it came from T cells, B-cell-depleted T cells, or PBMCs.

The sequence came from a man aged 50 or older with active or convalescent COVID-19. Sequencing was done on a sample of peripheral blood.

CDR3 DNA sequence: TGCAGCGTTCGGAACACTGAAGCTTTCTTT. Protein sequence: CSVRNTEAFF. The V and J genes are TRBV29-1 and TRBJ1-1; D gene uncertain. Trimming removed 5 bases at V and 1 base at J, with 2 bases between. The CDR3 spans 10 residues. Germline CDR1 is SQVTM and CDR2 is ANQGSEA.